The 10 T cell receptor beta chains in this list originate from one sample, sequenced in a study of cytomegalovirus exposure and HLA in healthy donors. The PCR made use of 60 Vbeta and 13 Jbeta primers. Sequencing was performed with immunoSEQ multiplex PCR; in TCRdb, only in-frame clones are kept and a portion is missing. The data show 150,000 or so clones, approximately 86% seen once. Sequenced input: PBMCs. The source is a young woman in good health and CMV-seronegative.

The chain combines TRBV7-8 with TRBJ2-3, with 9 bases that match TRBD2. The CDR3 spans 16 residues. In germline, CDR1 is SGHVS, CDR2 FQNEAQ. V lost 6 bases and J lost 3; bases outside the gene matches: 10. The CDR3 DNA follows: TGTGCCAGCAGTCACCTTTGGCGGGGGGGAACAGATACGCAGTATTTT. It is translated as CASSHLWRGGTDTQYF.

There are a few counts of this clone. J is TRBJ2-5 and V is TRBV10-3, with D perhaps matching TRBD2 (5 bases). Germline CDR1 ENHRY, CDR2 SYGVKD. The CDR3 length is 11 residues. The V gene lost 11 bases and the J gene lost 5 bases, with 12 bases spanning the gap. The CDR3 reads CASGLGETQYF. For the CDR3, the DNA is TGTGCCTCGGGATTAGGGGAGACCCAGTACTTC.

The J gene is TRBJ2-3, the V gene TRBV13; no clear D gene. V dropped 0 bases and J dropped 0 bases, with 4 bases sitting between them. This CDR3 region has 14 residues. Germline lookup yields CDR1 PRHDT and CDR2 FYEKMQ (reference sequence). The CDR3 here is CASSLGTSTDTQYF. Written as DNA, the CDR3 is TGTGCCAGCAGCTTAGGTACAAGCACAGATACGCAGTATTTT.

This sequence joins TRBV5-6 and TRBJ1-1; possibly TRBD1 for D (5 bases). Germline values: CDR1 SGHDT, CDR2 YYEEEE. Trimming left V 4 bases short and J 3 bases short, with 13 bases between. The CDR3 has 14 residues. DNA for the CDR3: TGTGCCAGCAGCCTGGGGGGAGACTACACTGAAGCTTTCTTT. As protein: CASSLGGDYTEAFF.

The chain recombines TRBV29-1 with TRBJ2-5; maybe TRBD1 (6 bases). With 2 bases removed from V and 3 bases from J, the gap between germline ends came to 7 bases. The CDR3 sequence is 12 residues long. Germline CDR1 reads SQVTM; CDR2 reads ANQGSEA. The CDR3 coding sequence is TGCAGCGTTGAAAAGGGGGAAGAGACCCAGTACTTC. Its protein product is CSVEKGEETQYF. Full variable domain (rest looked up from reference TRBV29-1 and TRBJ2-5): SAVISQKPSRDICQRGTSLTIQCQVDSQVTMMFWYRQQPGQSLTLIATANQGSEATYESGFVIDKFPISRPNLTFSTLTVSNMSPEDSSIYLCSVEKGEETQYFGPGTRLLVL.

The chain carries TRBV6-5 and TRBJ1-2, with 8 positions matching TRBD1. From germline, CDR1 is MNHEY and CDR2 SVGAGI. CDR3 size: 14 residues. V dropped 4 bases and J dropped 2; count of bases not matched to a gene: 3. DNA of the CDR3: TGTGCCAGCAGTTCGACAGGGGACAACTATGGCTACACCTTC. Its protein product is CASSSTGDNYGYTF.

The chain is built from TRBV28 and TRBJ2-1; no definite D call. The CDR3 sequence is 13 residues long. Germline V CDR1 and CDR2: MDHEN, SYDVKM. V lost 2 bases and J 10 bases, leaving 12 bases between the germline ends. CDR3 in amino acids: CASSLVRGLEQFF. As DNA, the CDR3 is TGTGCCAGCAGTTTAGTAAGAGGTCTAGAGCAGTTCTTC.

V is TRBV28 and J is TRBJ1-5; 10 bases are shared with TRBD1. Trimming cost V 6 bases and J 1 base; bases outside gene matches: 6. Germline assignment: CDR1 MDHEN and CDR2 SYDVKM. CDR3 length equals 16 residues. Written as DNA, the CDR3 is TGTGCCAGCAGGGCTTCGGGACAGGGGAGCAATCAGCCCCAGCATTTT. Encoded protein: CASRASGQGSNQPQHF.

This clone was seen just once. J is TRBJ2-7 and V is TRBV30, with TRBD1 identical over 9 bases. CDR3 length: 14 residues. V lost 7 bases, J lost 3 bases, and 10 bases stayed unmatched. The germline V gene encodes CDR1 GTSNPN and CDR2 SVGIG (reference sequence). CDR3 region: CAYRSGQGIYEQYF. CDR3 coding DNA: TGTGCCTACCGGTCGGGACAGGGTATCTACGAGCAGTACTTC.

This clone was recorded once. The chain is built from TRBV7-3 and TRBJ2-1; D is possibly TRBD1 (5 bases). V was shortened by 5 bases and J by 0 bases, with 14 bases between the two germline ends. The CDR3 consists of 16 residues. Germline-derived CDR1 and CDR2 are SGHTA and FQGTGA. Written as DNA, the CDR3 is TGTGCCAGCAGCCCGACAGACCGAAGCTCCTACAATGAGCAGTTCTTC. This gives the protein CASSPTDRSSYNEQFF.